The 30 T cell receptor beta chains below were found in one sample sequenced in a study of T cells in Graves' hyperthyroidism and ophthalmopathy (dated by TCRdb to the late 2010s). The receptor library was made with multiplex PCR. Sequencing was performed on an Illumina HiSeq 2000. The TCR beta CDR3 regions were amplified from RNA transcripts. The TCR CDR3 was subjected to a first round of RT-PCR using the HTBI primer set and the Qiagen OneStep RT-PCR kit. TCRdb reworked the public reads: Q25 trimming with fastp, MiXCR clone assembly, productive beta chains retained. Under each unique CDR3 protein, matching rows form one entry showing the most common genes and DNA. The sample records about 210,000 distinct CDR3 sequences, around 16% of which are singletons. The ten largest clones take up around 47% of the sample. Sequencing input: blood. The source is a man in his forties with Graves' hyperthyroidism.

The gene calls are TRBV5-1 and TRBJ2-5, with 7 bases aligning to TRBD2. The junction had 5 bases not matched to a gene; V was cut back by 0 bases and J by 0 bases. Germline CDR1 reads SGHRS; CDR2 reads YFSETQ. This CDR3 region has 16 residues. The CDR3 loop is CASSLDPGGNQETQYF. CDR3 coding DNA: TGCGCCAGCAGCTTGGATCCCGGGGGGAACCAAGAGACCCAGTACTTC.

V gene TRBV5-8 combines with J gene TRBJ1-5, with D possibly matching TRBD1 (6 bases). Germline CDR1 SGHTS, CDR2 YDEGEE. Trimming left V 5 bases short and J 2 bases short, with 14 bases between. This CDR3 is 15 amino acids long. CDR3 sequence: CASSKQGRGNQPQHF. The CDR3 DNA reads as TGTGCCAGCAGTAAACAGGGAAGGGGCAATCAGCCCCAGCATTTT.

The rearrangement uses TRBV6-2 or TRBV6-3 and TRBJ1-5, with D tentatively TRBD1 (5 bases). The CDR3 covers 14 residues. CDR1 is MNHEY and CDR2 is SVGEGT in the germline V gene. The V gene lost 5 bases and the J gene lost 3 bases, with 11 bases spanning the gap. The CDR3 reads CASSGHSPNQPQHF. CDR3 nucleotide sequence: TGTGCCAGCAGTGGACACTCACCCAATCAGCCCCAGCATTTT.

There are many counts of this clonotype. The rearrangement uses TRBV7-2 and TRBJ1-2; D remains unclear. Trimming left V 6 bases short and J 4 bases short, with 12 bases between. Germline V gives CDR1 SGHTA, CDR2 FQGNSA. The CDR3 totals 13 residues. The CDR3, as DNA: TGTGCCAGCAGTACCCGACGGAGCTATGGCTACACCTTC. It encodes CASSTRRSYGYTF.

This clonotype was recorded many times. V and J are TRBV9 and TRBJ1-1, with D possibly being TRBD1 (6 bases). Germline values: CDR1 SGDLS, CDR2 YYNGEE. Deletions cut 3 bases from V and 4 bases from J, with 13 bases between. CDR3 length: 14 amino acids. The DNA of the CDR3 is TGTGCCAGCAGCGCCACAGGGTATAGCACTGAAGCTTTCTTT. This encodes CASSATGYSTEAFF.

This clonotype has at least ten counts. The chain links TRBV28 to TRBJ2-7; possibly TRBD2 for D (6 bases). V dropped 8 bases and J dropped 6 bases, with 17 bases sitting between them. The CDR3 runs to 13 residues. CDR1 is MDHEN, CDR2 SYDVKM, per germline. This CDR3 is CASRGLLKGEQYF. CDR3 coding DNA: TGTGCCAGCCGAGGACTACTAAAAGGCGAGCAGTACTTC.

This clonotype was seen many times. This rearrangement joins TRBV7-2 to TRBJ1-6; D may be TRBD1 (5 bases). Germline loops: CDR1 SGHTA, CDR2 FQGNSA. This CDR3 contains 14 residues. The germline V and J ends were trimmed by 4 bases and 10 bases, with 14 bases remaining between them. The CDR3 nucleotides read TGTGCCAGCAGCTCGACCGGGACTGGGTCACCCCTCCACTTT. Protein product: CASSSTGTGSPLHF.

This clonotype occurred a few times. The chain employs TRBV25-1 and TRBJ2-5; no firm D call. Germline V gives CDR1 MGHDK, CDR2 SYGVNS. V was cut by 2 bases and J by 3 bases, with 4 bases left in between. CDR3 length equals 12 residues. The CDR3 sequence: CASSEGEETQYF. The CDR3 DNA is TGTGCCAGCAGTGAAGGAGAAGAGACCCAGTACTTC.

This clonotype came up many times. The chain uses TRBV11-2 and TRBJ2-1; D unresolved. Deletions cut 0 bases from V and 3 bases from J, with 12 bases between. The CDR3 length is 16 residues. Per germline, CDR1 SGHAT and CDR2 FQNNGV. The DNA of the CDR3 is TGTGCCAGCAGCTTAGATCTACAGACCTACTACAATGAGCAGTTCTTC. As protein: CASSLDLQTYYNEQFF.

This clonotype was detected many times. This rearrangement joins TRBV20-1 to TRBJ2-1, with a weak D call TRBD1 (6 bases). This CDR3 comprises 13 residues. V lost 6 bases, J lost 3 bases, and 12 bases lay in between. Looked up from germline, CDR1 is DFQATT and CDR2 is SNEGSKA (reference sequence). The CDR3 DNA follows: TGCAGTGCAGGGGGACACAACTACAATGAGCAGTTCTTC. As protein: CSAGGHNYNEQFF.

As to this clonotype: Given a much more abundant clone one base away, this may be a read error. The chain employs TRBV30 and TRBJ1-2; 7 nucleotides align to TRBD1. Trimming cost V 0 bases and J 3 bases; bases outside gene matches: 7. The V gene's germline CDR1 is GTSNPN and CDR2 SVGIG (reference sequence). The CDR3 is 15 amino acids. CDR3 loop: CAWSVGGRLDYGYTF. CDR3 coding DNA: TGTGCCTGGAGTGTAGGGGGCAGGCTGGACTATGGCTACACCTTC.

The gene calls are TRBV5-8 and TRBJ2-5; 11 nucleotides align to TRBD1. Germline CDR1 reads SGHTS; CDR2 reads YDEGEE. The CDR3 is made up of 16 amino acids. With V trimmed by 4 bases and J by 3 bases, 8 bases remained unmatched. The CDR3 nucleotides read TGTGCCAGCAGCCTGGGACAGGGGGTTTTCGAAGAGACCCAGTACTTC. Protein sequence: CASSLGQGVFEETQYF.

The sample holds a few counts of this clonotype. The chain links TRBV6-2 or TRBV6-3 to TRBJ2-2; 10 bases are a match to TRBD2. Germline assignment: CDR1 MNHEY and CDR2 SVGEGT. The CDR3 contains 16 residues. J gave up 10 bases and V 7 bases, and 15 bases lay outside the gene matches. The CDR3 region has the DNA TGTGCCAGCACTCCCTTACGTCAGCGGGGGGGCGCGGAGCTGTTTTTT. Protein sequence: CASTPLRQRGGAELFF.

The chain couples TRBV6-1 to TRBJ1-2; TRBD1 matches at 12 bases. The CDR3 consists of 14 residues. The germline V gene has CDR1 MNHNS and CDR2 SASEGT. V shed 6 bases and J 7 bases; nucleotides not matched to a gene: 6. The CDR3 DNA is TGTGCCAGCAGGCACGGGACAGGGGGCCGTGGCTACACCTTC. It is translated as CASRHGTGGRGYTF.

This clonotype has more than one count but fewer than ten. This chain links TRBV2 with TRBJ1-2; D perhaps matches TRBD1 (6 bases). V shed 2 bases and J shed 7 bases, with 17 bases lying between them. This CDR3 has 15 amino acids. Germline loops: CDR1 SNHLY, CDR2 FYNNEI. The CDR3 nucleotides are TGTGCCAGCAGTGAAATCGGGGGCCCCCATGGTGGCTACACCTTC. It is translated as CASSEIGGPHGGYTF. The whole variable domain, filled in from reference TRBV2 and TRBJ1-2, reads EPEVTQTPSHQVTQMGQEVILRCVPISNHLYFYWYRQILGQKVEFLVSFYNNEISEKSEIFDDQFSVERPDGSNFTLKIRSTKLEDSAMYFCASSEIGGPHGGYTFGSGTRLTVV.

The rearrangement joins TRBV6-2 or TRBV6-3 to TRBJ2-1, with TRBD2 identical over 10 bases. This CDR3 comprises 12 residues. The V gene end was trimmed by 5 bases and the J gene end by 15 bases; junction bases not matched to a gene: 7. In germline, CDR1 is MNHEY, CDR2 SVGEGT. Here the CDR3 reads CASSGSGGWVFF. CDR3 coding DNA: TGTGCCAGCAGTGGTAGCGGGGGGTGGGTGTTCTTC.

This clonotype was found many times. The chain carries TRBV29-1 and TRBJ2-7; no clear D gene. The germline gives CDR1 SQVTM, CDR2 ANQGSEA. The ends were cut back, 4 bases at V and 6 bases at J, with 13 bases in the middle. The CDR3 spans 12 residues. The CDR3 loop reads CSVAQAFGEQYF. For the CDR3, the DNA is TGCAGCGTTGCTCAGGCTTTTGGCGAGCAGTACTTC.

As for this clonotype: Just one base apart from a much larger clone, this may be a read error. This chain links TRBV20-1 with TRBJ2-5, with TRBD2 as a possible D gene (5 bases). CDR3 size: 14 residues. Germline CDR1 reads DFQATT; CDR2 reads SNEGSKA (reference sequence). The CDR3 region has the DNA TGCAGTGCTAGGTGGCGGGCCCCATCAGAGTCCCAGTACTTC. Amino acids: CSARWRAPSESQYF.

At least ten counts were recorded for this clonotype. V is TRBV20-1 and J is TRBJ1-2; D may be TRBD1 (6 bases). Germline CDR1 reads DFQATT; CDR2 reads SNEGSKA (reference sequence). This CDR3 is built from 14 residues. Trimming stripped 0 bases from V and 7 bases from J, with 15 bases between. DNA of the CDR3: TGCAGTGCTAGAGAGTTTTGGGACACGGGTGGCTACACCTTC. Translating it yields CSAREFWDTGGYTF.

The table lists this clonotype with a few counts. This sequence joins TRBV2 and TRBJ1-6; no firm D call. V was shortened by 7 bases and J by 8 bases, with 6 bases between the two germline ends. The germline V gene has CDR1 SNHLY and CDR2 FYNNEI. The length of the CDR3 is 11 residues. The CDR3 nucleotides read TGTGCCAGCACCTCAGATTCACCCCTCCACTTT. Protein sequence: CASTSDSPLHF.

This clonotype was observed many times. V gene TRBV5-1 combines with J gene TRBJ2-3; 9 nucleotides match TRBD1. This CDR3 has 14 amino acids. The junction had 6 bases not matched to a gene; V was cut back by 6 bases and J by 4 bases. Germline lookup yields CDR1 SGHRS and CDR2 YFSETQ. The CDR3 is CASKGQGMADTQYF. Here the CDR3 DNA reads TGCGCCAGCAAAGGACAGGGGATGGCAGATACGCAGTATTTT.

CDR3 residues: CATSRDHSETQYF. The CDR3 DNA reads TGTGCCACCAGCAGAGATCACTCAGAGACCCAGTACTTC. V is TRBV15 and J is TRBJ2-5; D is undetermined. Per the germline V gene, CDR1 is LNHNV and CDR2 is YYDKDF (reference sequence). Deletions cut 0 bases from V and 4 bases from J, with 6 bases between. The CDR3 consists of 13 residues.

This chain joins TRBV12-3 or TRBV12-4 and TRBJ1-4; TRBD1 might be the D (6 bases). The V and J ends lost 7 bases and 8 bases respectively, with 17 bases between them. The CDR3 has 14 amino acids. CDR3 sequence: CASTGRGRGEKLFF. The CDR3 DNA follows: TGTGCCAGCACCGGAAGGGGGAGAGGCGAAAAACTGTTTTTT.

This sequence joins TRBV20-1 and TRBJ2-7, with D possibly TRBD2 on 6 matching bases. This CDR3 region has 20 residues. The ends were cut back, 3 bases at V and 2 bases at J, with 32 bases in the middle. Germline-derived CDR1 and CDR2 are DFQATT and SNEGSKA (reference sequence). The CDR3 bases are TGCAGTGCTAGTGTCCACAAGGACCTTAGCGGCACACGGGGGACCTACGAGCAGTACTTC. This sequence encodes CSASVHKDLSGTRGTYEQYF.

The table lists this clonotype with a few counts. The J gene is TRBJ1-2, the V gene TRBV7-9, with 9 positions matching TRBD1. CDR3 size: 16 residues. Looked up from germline, CDR1 is SEHNR and CDR2 is FQNEAQ (reference sequence). J lost 7 bases, V lost 4 bases, and 13 bases had no gene match. DNA for the CDR3: TGTGCCAGCAGCTACCCCTTTTCCACAGGGGGCGGTGGCTACACCTTC. This encodes CASSYPFSTGGGGYTF. The variable domain in full, with the rest retrieved from reference TRBV7-9 and TRBJ1-2, is DTGVSQNPRHKITKRGQNVTFRCDPISEHNRLYWYRQTLGQGPEFLTYFQNEAQLEKSRLLSDRFSAERPKGSFSTLEIQRTEQGDSAMYLCASSYPFSTGGGGYTFGSGTRLTVV.

The chain couples TRBV18 to TRBJ2-3; no reliable D call. CDR1 and CDR2 from the germline V gene are KGHSH and LQKENI. The V end was cut by 3 bases, the J end by 5 bases, with 12 bases between. This CDR3 has 14 amino acids. The CDR3 is CASSPTFNQDTQYF. CDR3 in DNA: TGTGCCAGCTCACCTACTTTCAATCAAGATACGCAGTATTTT.

This clonotype was found a few times. This may arise from a read error, as a much more abundant clone is one base away. The rearrangement uses TRBV4-2 and TRBJ1-3; D possibly corresponds to TRBD1 (5 bases). V lost 6 bases to trimming and J lost 8 bases, with 8 bases between them. This CDR3 is 11 amino acids long. Germline CDR1 is LGHNA and CDR2 is YNFKEQ. CDR3 nucleotide sequence: TGTGCCAGCAGATTGGGGGACACCATATATTTT. Its protein product is CASRLGDTIYF.

This clonotype was observed a few times. This chain joins TRBV24-1 and TRBJ2-5, with 8 bases fitting TRBD1. V gave up 4 bases and J gave up 3 bases; unmatched junction bases: 3. Germline CDR1 is KGHDR and CDR2 is SFDVKD. The CDR3 loop spans 14 amino acids. The CDR3 bases are TGTGCCACCAGTGACCCGGGACAGGAAGAGACCCAGTACTTC. Protein: CATSDPGQEETQYF.

This clonotype was seen many times. V and J are TRBV7-2 and TRBJ1-1; 7 bases align to TRBD1. CDR1 is SGHTA and CDR2 is FQGNSA in the germline V gene. V shed 2 bases and J 3 bases; nucleotides not matched to a gene: 3. The CDR3 length is 14 residues. CDR3 amino acids: CASSLQGEYTEAFF. The CDR3 DNA is TGTGCCAGCAGCTTACAGGGGGAGTACACTGAAGCTTTCTTT. The variable domain in full, completed from reference TRBV7-2 and TRBJ1-1, reads GAGVSQSPSNKVTEKGKDVELRCDPISGHTALYWYRQSLGQGLEFLIYFQGNSAPDKSGLPSDRFSAERTGGSVSTLTIQRTQQEDSAVYLCASSLQGEYTEAFFGQGTRLTVV.

The table lists this clonotype with many counts. The chain couples TRBV14 to TRBJ2-7; a possible D gene is TRBD1 (6 bases). Trimming removed 4 bases from V and 0 bases from J, with 13 bases in between. This CDR3 region has 15 residues. Germline V CDR1 and CDR2: SGHDN, FVKESK. CDR3 nucleotide sequence: TGTGCCAGCAGCCCCAGCCAGGGGAGCTCCTACGAGCAGTACTTC. Amino acid sequence: CASSPSQGSSYEQYF.